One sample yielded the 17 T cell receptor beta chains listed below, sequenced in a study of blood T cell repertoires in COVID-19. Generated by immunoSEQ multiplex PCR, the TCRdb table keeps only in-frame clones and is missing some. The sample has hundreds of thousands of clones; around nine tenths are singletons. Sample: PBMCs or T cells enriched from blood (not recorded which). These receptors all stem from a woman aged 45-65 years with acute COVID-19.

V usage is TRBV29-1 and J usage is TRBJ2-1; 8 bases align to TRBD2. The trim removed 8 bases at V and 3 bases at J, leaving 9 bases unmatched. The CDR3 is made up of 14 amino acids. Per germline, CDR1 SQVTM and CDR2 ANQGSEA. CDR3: CSLSKAGDYNEQFF. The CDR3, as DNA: TGCAGCTTAAGTAAAGCGGGAGACTACAATGAGCAGTTCTTC.

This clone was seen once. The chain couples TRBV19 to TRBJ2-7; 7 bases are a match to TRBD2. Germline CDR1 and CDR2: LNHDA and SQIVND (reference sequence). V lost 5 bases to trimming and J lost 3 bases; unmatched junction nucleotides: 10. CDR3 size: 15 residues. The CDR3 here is CASSPGTIRFYEQYF. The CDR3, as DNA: TGTGCCAGTAGTCCAGGGACTATAAGATTCTACGAGCAGTACTTC.

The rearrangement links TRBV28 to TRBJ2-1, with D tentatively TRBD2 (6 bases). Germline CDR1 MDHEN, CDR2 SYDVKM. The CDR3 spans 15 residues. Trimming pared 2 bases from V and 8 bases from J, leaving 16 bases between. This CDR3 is CASSLSGGNIYEQFF. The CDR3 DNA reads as TGTGCCAGCAGTTTAAGCGGCGGGAATATCTATGAGCAGTTCTTC.

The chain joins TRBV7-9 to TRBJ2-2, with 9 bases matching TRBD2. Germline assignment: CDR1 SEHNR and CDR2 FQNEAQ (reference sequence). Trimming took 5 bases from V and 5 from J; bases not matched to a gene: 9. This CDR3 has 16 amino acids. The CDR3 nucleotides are TGTGCCAGCAGCCTAGGGGATACTAGCGGGACCGGGGAGCTGTTTTTT. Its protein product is CASSLGDTSGTGELFF. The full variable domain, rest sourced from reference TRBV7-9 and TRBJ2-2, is DTGVSQNPRHKITKRGQNVTFRCDPISEHNRLYWYRQTLGQGPEFLTYFQNEAQLEKSRLLSDRFSAERPKGSFSTLEIQRTEQGDSAMYLCASSLGDTSGTGELFFGEGSRLTVL.

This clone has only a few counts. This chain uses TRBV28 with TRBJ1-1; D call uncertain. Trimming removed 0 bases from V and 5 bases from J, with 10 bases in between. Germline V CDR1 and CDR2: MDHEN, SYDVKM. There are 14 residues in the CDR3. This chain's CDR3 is CASSLWEGFTEAFF. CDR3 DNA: TGTGCCAGCAGTTTATGGGAGGGATTTACTGAAGCTTTCTTT.

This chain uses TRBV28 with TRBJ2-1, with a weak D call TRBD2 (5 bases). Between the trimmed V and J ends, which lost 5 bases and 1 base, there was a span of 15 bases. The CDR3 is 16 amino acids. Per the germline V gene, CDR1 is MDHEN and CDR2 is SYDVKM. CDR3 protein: CASSIRGARSYNEQFF. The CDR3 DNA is TGTGCCAGCAGTATCCGGGGAGCTAGATCCTACAATGAGCAGTTCTTC.

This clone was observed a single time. The CDR3 protein is CASSYRTSSYNEQFF. CDR3 in DNA: TGCGCCAGCAGCTATCGGACTAGCTCCTACAATGAGCAGTTCTTC. The chain recombines TRBV5-1 with TRBJ2-1, with 7 positions matching TRBD2. Germline CDR1 SGHRS, CDR2 YFSETQ. V lost 3 bases to trimming and J lost 0 bases; unmatched junction nucleotides: 3. The CDR3 is 15 amino acids.

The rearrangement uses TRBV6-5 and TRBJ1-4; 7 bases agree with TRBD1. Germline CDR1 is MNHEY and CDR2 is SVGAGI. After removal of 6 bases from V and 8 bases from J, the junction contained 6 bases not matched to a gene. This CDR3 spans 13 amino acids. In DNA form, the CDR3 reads TGTGCCAGCAGCCTAGACAGGGACGAAAAACTGTTTTTT. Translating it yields CASSLDRDEKLFF.

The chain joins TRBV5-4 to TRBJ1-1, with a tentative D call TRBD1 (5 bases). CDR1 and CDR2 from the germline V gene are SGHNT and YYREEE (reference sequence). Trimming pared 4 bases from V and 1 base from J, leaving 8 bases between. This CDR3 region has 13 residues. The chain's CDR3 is CASSRGENTEAFF. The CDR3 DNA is TGTGCCAGCAGCCGGGGGGAGAACACTGAAGCTTTCTTT.

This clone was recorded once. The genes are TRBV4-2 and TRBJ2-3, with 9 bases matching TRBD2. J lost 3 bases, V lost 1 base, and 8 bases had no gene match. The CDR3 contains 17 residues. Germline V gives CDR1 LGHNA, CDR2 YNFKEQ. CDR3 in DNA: TGTGCCAGCAGCCAAGCGTCGGGACTAGCCTATACAGATACGCAGTATTTT. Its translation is CASSQASGLAYTDTQYF.

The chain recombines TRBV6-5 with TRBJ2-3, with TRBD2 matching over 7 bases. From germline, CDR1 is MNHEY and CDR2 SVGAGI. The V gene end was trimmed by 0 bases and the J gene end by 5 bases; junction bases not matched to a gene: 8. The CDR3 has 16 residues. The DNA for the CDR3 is TGTGCCAGCAGTTACTCTAGCGGGTTGGGTTTAGATACGCAGTATTTT. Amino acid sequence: CASSYSSGLGLDTQYF.

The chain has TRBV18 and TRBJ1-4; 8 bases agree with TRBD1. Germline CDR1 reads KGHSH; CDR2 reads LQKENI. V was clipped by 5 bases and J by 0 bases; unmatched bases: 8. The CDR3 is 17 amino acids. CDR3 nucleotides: TGTGCCAGCTCATCCGGGACAGGTGCTGCAACTAATGAAAAACTGTTTTTT. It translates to CASSSGTGAATNEKLFF.

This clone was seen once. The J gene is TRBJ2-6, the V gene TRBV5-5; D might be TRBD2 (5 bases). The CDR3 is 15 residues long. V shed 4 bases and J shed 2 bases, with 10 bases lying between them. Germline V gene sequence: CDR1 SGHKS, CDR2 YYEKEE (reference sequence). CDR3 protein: CASSTRVAGANVLTF. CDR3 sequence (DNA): TGTGCCAGCAGCACGAGGGTGGCTGGGGCCAACGTCCTGACTTTC.

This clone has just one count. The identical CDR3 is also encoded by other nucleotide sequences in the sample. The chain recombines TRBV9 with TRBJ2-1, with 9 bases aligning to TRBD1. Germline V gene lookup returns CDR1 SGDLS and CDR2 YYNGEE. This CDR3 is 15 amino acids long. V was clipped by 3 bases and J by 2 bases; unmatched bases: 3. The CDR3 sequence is CASSARDRAYNEQFF. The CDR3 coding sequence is TGTGCCAGCAGCGCCAGGGACAGGGCCTACAATGAGCAGTTCTTC.

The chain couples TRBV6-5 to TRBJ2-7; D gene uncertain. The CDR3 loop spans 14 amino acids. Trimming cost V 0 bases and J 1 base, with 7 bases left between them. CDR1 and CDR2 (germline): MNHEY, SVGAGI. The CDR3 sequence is CASSYSGRSYEQYF. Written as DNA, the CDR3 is TGTGCCAGCAGTTACTCGGGCAGATCCTACGAGCAGTACTTC.

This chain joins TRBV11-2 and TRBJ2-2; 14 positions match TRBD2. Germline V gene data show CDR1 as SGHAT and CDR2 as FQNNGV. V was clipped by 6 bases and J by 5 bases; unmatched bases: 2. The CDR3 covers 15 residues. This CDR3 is CASRGTSGSTGELFF. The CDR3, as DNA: TGTGCCAGCAGGGGGACTAGCGGGAGTACCGGGGAGCTGTTTTTT.

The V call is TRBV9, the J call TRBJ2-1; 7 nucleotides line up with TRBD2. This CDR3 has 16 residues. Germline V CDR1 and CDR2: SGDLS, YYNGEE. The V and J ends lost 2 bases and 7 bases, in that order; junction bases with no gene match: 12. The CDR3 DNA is TGTGCCAGCAGCGTGGGGGAACTAGCGCTCGGTAATGAGCAGTTCTTC. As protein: CASSVGELALGNEQFF.